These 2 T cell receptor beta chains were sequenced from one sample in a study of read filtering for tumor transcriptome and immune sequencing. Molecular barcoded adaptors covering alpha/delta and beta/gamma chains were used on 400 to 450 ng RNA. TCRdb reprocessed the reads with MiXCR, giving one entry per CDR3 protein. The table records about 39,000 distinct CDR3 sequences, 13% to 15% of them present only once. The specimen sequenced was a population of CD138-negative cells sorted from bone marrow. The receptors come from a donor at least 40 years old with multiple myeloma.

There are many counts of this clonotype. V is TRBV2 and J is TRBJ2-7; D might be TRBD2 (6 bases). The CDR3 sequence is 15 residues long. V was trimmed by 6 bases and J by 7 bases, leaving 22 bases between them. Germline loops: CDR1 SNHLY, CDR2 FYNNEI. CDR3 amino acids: CASSSGTPRGREQYF. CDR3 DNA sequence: TGTGCCAGCAGCTCCGGGACTCCCCGAGGACGGGAGCAGTACTTC.

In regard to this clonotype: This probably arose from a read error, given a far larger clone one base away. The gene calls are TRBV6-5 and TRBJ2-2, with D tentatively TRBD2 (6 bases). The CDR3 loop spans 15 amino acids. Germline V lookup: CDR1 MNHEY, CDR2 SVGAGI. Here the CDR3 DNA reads TGTGCCATCAGGACCCGGGACTCTCTGCCCGGGGAGCCGTTTTTT. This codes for CAIRTRDSLPGEPFF.